The 23 T cell receptor beta chains below come from one sample, sequenced in a study of T cell responses to AZD1222 COVID-19 vaccine. Sequencing used immunoSEQ multiplex PCR; TCRdb keeps in-frame clones, though not all of them. The data show roughly 120,000 clones, with more than 75% seen just once and around 7.5% held by the top ten. The source material was peripheral blood, sampled on day 0 of AZD1222 vaccination. The receptors were sampled from an adult in good health.

The rearrangement joins TRBV2 to TRBJ2-1; 9 bases agree with TRBD2. Per germline, CDR1 SNHLY and CDR2 FYNNEI. The length of the CDR3 is 14 residues. The J segment lost 1 base and the V segment lost 6 bases, leaving 1 base of the junction unmatched. CDR3: CASRREGSYNEQFF. DNA for the CDR3: TGTGCCAGCAGGCGGGAGGGATCCTACAATGAGCAGTTCTTC.

This clone was seen a single time. The chain is built from TRBV6-4 and TRBJ2-7; the D gene is possibly TRBD2 (6 bases). The ends were cut back, 10 bases at V and 6 bases at J, with 13 bases in the middle. Germline V CDR1 and CDR2: MRHNA, SNTAGT. The length of the CDR3 is 11 residues. CDR3 sequence reads: CATPIAVEQYF. CDR3 nucleotide sequence: TGTGCCACGCCCATAGCGGTCGAGCAGTACTTC.

The chain is built from TRBV7-2 and TRBJ1-2; 7 bases map to TRBD1. Germline CDR1 SGHTA, CDR2 FQGNSA. V dropped 5 bases and J dropped 3; count of bases not matched to a gene: 3. The CDR3 extends over 13 amino acids. CDR3 sequence (DNA): TGTGCCAGCAGCGCCGGACAGGACTATGGCTACACCTTC. Its translation: CASSAGQDYGYTF.

This clone has only one observation. This chain connects TRBV5-5 to TRBJ2-6; no clear D gene. Trimming stripped 2 bases from V and 0 bases from J, with 9 bases between. Germline V lookup: CDR1 SGHKS, CDR2 YYEKEE (reference sequence). This CDR3 contains 16 residues. This CDR3 reads CASSLELSSGANVLTF. CDR3 DNA sequence: TGTGCCAGCAGCTTAGAGCTGAGCTCTGGGGCCAACGTCCTGACTTTC.

The gene calls are TRBV7-2 and TRBJ2-7; D unresolved. There are 14 residues in the CDR3. Germline CDR1 SGHTA, CDR2 FQGNSA. Trimming took off 3 bases at V and 3 bases at J, with 12 bases between the two ends. The CDR3 sequence: CASSFTPGDYEQYF. The CDR3 bases are TGTGCCAGCAGCTTTACCCCGGGCGACTACGAGCAGTACTTC.

The rearrangement uses TRBV30 and TRBJ2-1; 10 bases match TRBD2. This CDR3 contains 14 residues. J was trimmed by 8 bases and V by 0 bases; bases with no gene match: 4. Germline V CDR1 and CDR2: GTSNPN, SVGIG (reference sequence). Here the CDR3 DNA reads TGTGCCTGGAGTGTACTAGCGGGAATCGATGAGCAGTTCTTC. It yields the protein CAWSVLAGIDEQFF.

V gene TRBV3-1 (or the pseudogene TRBV3-2) combines with J gene TRBJ2-1; D is undetermined. V was trimmed by 4 bases and J by 10 bases, leaving 14 bases between them. Germline values: CDR1 LGHDT, CDR2 YNNKEL (reference sequence). The CDR3 consists of 13 residues. CDR3 in DNA: TGTGCCAGCAGCCGCACCCGCCCCCCCGAGCAGTTCTTC. It yields the protein CASSRTRPPEQFF.

The genes are TRBV19 and TRBJ1-2, with a weak D call TRBD1 (6 bases). V lost 1 base, J lost 2 bases, and 8 bases lay in between. Germline CDR1 LNHDA, CDR2 SQIVND (reference sequence). The CDR3 consists of 14 residues. The CDR3 spells CASSIVGQNYGYTF. CDR3 in DNA: TGTGCCAGTAGTATAGTAGGACAGAACTATGGCTACACCTTC.

The chain couples TRBV3-1 (or the pseudogene TRBV3-2) to TRBJ2-3, with 10 bases that match TRBD2. V lost 4 bases and J lost 5; bases outside the gene matches: 0. Germline loops: CDR1 LGHDT, CDR2 YNNKEL (reference sequence). The CDR3 has 13 amino acids. In DNA form, the CDR3 reads TGTGCCAGCAGCCGACTAGCGGGAGATACGCAGTATTTT. It yields the protein CASSRLAGDTQYF.

The V and J genes are TRBV5-1 and TRBJ2-5, with 10 nucleotides matching TRBD2. Germline V gene data show CDR1 as SGHRS and CDR2 as YFSETQ. Unmatched junction bases numbered 5, after V lost 0 bases and J lost 0 bases. This CDR3 is built from 17 residues. For the CDR3, the DNA is TGCGCCAGCAGCTTGGCCGTTAGCGGGGGGTACCAAGAGACCCAGTACTTC. Translating it yields CASSLAVSGGYQETQYF.

The chain combines TRBV28 with TRBJ1-4; D remains unclear. Germline CDR1 reads MDHEN; CDR2 reads SYDVKM. The CDR3 is 13 residues long. V was trimmed by 6 bases and J by 3 bases, leaving 8 bases between them. The CDR3 spells CASRPDSNEKLFF. The CDR3 DNA sequence: TGTGCCAGCAGACCCGATTCTAATGAAAAACTGTTTTTT.

V usage is TRBV6-1 and J usage is TRBJ1-5; D unresolved. Germline V gene sequence: CDR1 MNHNS, CDR2 SASEGT. Between the trimmed V and J ends, which lost 2 bases and 4 bases, there was a span of 9 bases. This CDR3 comprises 14 residues. CDR3 coding DNA: TGTGCCAGCAGTGAATTCCCACAGAATCAGCCCCAGCATTTT. Translated: CASSEFPQNQPQHF.

The chain is built from TRBV3-1 (or the pseudogene TRBV3-2) and TRBJ2-5; D ambiguous. The CDR3 spans 13 residues. Trimming stripped 4 bases from V and 4 bases from J, with 10 bases between. The germline V gene encodes CDR1 LGHDT and CDR2 YNNKEL (reference sequence). CDR3 region: CASSRASPETQYF. The CDR3 nucleotides read TGTGCCAGCAGCCGGGCTAGTCCAGAGACCCAGTACTTC.

This CDR3 reads CASSAGTGGTGYTF. CDR3 coding DNA: TGTGCCAGCAGCGCCGGGACAGGGGGAACTGGCTACACCTTC. The J gene is TRBJ1-2, the V gene TRBV9; 11 positions match TRBD1. The germline V gene encodes CDR1 SGDLS and CDR2 YYNGEE. J gave up 7 bases and V 3 bases, and 5 bases lay outside the gene matches. The CDR3 runs to 14 residues.

The chain joins TRBV7-2 to TRBJ2-2, with D perhaps TRBD2 (6 bases). The CDR3 sequence is 12 residues long. The V gene's germline CDR1 is SGHTA and CDR2 FQGNSA. Deletions cut 4 bases from V and 7 bases from J, with 7 bases between. CDR3 sequence: CASSSDYGELFF. The CDR3 region has the DNA TGTGCCAGCAGCTCGGACTACGGGGAGCTGTTTTTT.

The chain has TRBV28 and TRBJ1-2; D is unclear. The CDR3 is 15 residues long. Germline loops: CDR1 MDHEN, CDR2 SYDVKM. Trimming shortened V by 4 bases and J by 4 bases, and 16 bases separated the two germline ends. The CDR3 DNA follows: TGTGCCAGCAGTTACGACAAGTCGGCGATCTATGGCTACACCTTC. Translated: CASSYDKSAIYGYTF.

The chain employs TRBV10-3 and TRBJ2-3; D gene unclear. With 6 bases removed from V and 0 bases from J, the gap between germline ends came to 7 bases. The CDR3 is 13 amino acids. CDR1 ENHRY and CDR2 SYGVKD come from the germline V gene. CDR3 sequence (DNA): TGTGCCATCAGGCCGGTTAGCACAGATACGCAGTATTTT. It codes for CAIRPVSTDTQYF.

V is TRBV10-3 and J is TRBJ2-2, with D maybe TRBD1 (5 bases). V lost 4 bases and J 5 bases, leaving 11 bases between the germline ends. This CDR3 comprises 14 residues. Germline V gene lookup returns CDR1 ENHRY and CDR2 SYGVKD. For the CDR3, the DNA is TGTGCCATCAGTGCGGGCAGGGTAACCGGGGAGCTGTTTTTT. This encodes CAISAGRVTGELFF.

The J gene is TRBJ1-3, the V gene TRBV7-9; a weak D match, TRBD1 (5 bases). The CDR3 is 14 amino acids. From germline, CDR1 is SEHNR and CDR2 FQNEAQ (reference sequence). V was shortened by 4 bases and J by 4 bases, with 11 bases between the two germline ends. The CDR3, as DNA: TGTGCCAGCAGCTCCGCAGGGCGCGGAAACACCATATATTTT. It specifies CASSSAGRGNTIYF.

In the case of this clone: A junction end diverges from the germline sequence, so it may reflect a read error. The V gene is TRBV6-5, the J gene TRBJ1-4; D is possibly TRBD1 (6 bases). The CDR3 consists of 11 residues. Germline CDR1 MNHEY, CDR2 SVGAGI. In nucleotides, the CDR3 is TGTGCCAGCACTTACCAGGGGAAACTGTTTTTT. Amino acids: CASTYQGKLFF.

This chain links TRBV27 with TRBJ1-1; 9 nucleotides match TRBD1. There are 15 residues in the CDR3. V lost 6 bases and J lost 1; bases outside the gene matches: 6. Germline V lookup: CDR1 MNHEY, CDR2 SMNVEV (reference sequence). CDR3 DNA sequence: TGTGCCAGCAGCCTAACAGGGGGCAGGAACACTGAAGCTTTCTTT. Amino acid sequence: CASSLTGGRNTEAFF.

This chain links TRBV28 with TRBJ2-7, with a possible D match to TRBD1 (5 bases). The CDR3 has 12 residues. V was trimmed by 9 bases and J by 7 bases, leaving 16 bases between them. CDR1 is MDHEN, CDR2 SYDVKM, per germline. For the CDR3, the DNA is TGTGCCAGTCAAGTACTGAAGGGGGAGCAGTACTTC. Translation: CASQVLKGEQYF. Complete variable domain (other parts from reference TRBV28 and TRBJ2-7): DVKVTQSSRYLVKRTGEKVFLECVQDMDHENMFWYRQDPGLGLRLIYFSYDVKMKEKGDIPEGYSVSREKKERFSLILESASTNQTSMYLCASQVLKGEQYFGPGTRLTVT.

CDR3 protein: CASSLTANTGELFF. Here the CDR3 DNA reads TGTGCCAGCAGCTTAACAGCGAACACCGGGGAGCTGTTTTTT. This chain connects TRBV7-6 to TRBJ2-2; no reliable D call. The germline V gene has CDR1 SGHVS and CDR2 FNYEAQ. Trimming cost V 2 bases and J 0 bases, with 4 bases left between them. The CDR3 loop spans 14 amino acids. Variable domain in full (rest from reference TRBV7-6 and TRBJ2-2): GAGVSQSPRYKVTKRGQDVALRCDPISGHVSLYWYRQALGQGPEFLTYFNYEAQQDKSGLPNDRFSAERPEGSISTLTIQRTEQRDSAMYRCASSLTANTGELFFGEGSRLTVL.